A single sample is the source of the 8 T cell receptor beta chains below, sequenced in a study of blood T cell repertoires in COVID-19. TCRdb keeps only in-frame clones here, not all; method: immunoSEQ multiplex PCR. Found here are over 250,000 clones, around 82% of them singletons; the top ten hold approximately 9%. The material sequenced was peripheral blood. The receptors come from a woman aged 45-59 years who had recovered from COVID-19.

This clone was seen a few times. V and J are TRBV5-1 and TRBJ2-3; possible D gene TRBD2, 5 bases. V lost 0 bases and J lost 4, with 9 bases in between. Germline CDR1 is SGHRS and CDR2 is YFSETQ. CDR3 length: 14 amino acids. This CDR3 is CASSLELAADTQYF. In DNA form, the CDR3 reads TGCGCCAGCAGCTTGGAGCTAGCTGCAGATACGCAGTATTTT.

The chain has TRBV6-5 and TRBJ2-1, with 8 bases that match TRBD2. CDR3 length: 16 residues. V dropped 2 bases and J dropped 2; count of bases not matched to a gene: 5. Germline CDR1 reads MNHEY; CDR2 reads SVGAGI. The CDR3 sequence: CASSYTSGRTYNEQFF. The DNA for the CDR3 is TGTGCCAGCAGTTACACTAGCGGAAGGACCTACAATGAGCAGTTCTTC.

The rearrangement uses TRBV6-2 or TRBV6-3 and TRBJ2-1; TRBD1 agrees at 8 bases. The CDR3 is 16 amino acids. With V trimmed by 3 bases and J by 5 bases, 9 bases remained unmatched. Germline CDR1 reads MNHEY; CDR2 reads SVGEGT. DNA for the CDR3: TGTGCCAGCAGTTATACCGACAAGACAGGGGACAATGAGCAGTTCTTC. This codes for CASSYTDKTGDNEQFF.

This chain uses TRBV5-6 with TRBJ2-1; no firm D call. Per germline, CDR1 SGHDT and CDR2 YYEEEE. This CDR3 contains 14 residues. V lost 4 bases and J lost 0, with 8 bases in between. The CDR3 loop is CASSTYSSYNEQFF. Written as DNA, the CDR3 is TGTGCCAGCAGCACCTACAGCTCCTACAATGAGCAGTTCTTC.

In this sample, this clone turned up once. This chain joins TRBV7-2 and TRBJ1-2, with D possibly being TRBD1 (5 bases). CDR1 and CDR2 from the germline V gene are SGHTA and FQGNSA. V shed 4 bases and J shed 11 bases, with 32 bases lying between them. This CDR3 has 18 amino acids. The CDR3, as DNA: TGTGCCAGCAGCTCCGGAGACAGCATTACTGAGATTCTCGTTGGGTACACCTTC. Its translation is CASSSGDSITEILVGYTF.

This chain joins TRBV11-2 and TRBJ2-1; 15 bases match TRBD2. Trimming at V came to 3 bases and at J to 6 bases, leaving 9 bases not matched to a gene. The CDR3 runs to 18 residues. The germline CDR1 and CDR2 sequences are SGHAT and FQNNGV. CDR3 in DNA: TGTGCCAGCAGCTTTATTTCCTCGGGACTAGCGGGAGGCAATGAGCAGTTCTTC. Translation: CASSFISSGLAGGNEQFF.

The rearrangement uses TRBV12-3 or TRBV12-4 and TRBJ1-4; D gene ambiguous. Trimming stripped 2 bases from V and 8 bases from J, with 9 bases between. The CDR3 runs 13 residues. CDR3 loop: CASSLPNSEKLFF. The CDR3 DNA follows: TGTGCCAGCAGTTTACCGAACTCGGAAAAACTGTTTTTT.

CDR3 in DNA: TGTGCCAGCAGTCGACAGGGCCCTACGAACACTGAAGCTTTCTTT. Translating it yields CASSRQGPTNTEAFF. The rearrangement joins TRBV28 to TRBJ1-1; 7 positions agree with TRBD1. V lost 5 bases to trimming and J lost 1 base; unmatched junction nucleotides: 7. In germline, CDR1 is MDHEN, CDR2 SYDVKM. CDR3 length: 15 residues.